Detailed here is one T cell receptor (beta chain). No cognate antigen has been identified for it. One base away there is no much larger clone; base qualities are not given. The CDR3 numbers 16 residues from cysteine through phenylalanine. The kept DNA is CDR3 alone, 48 bases in frame from the first base. Per the germline V gene (reference sequence), LNHNV is the CDR1 and YYDKDF is the CDR2. Trimming accounts for 8 bases at V and 6 bases at J, while the number of junction bases matched to no gene is 16. This entry belongs to a study of blood T cell repertoires in COVID-19 (dated by TCRdb to about 2020). Study-level background: Collaborator samples came from the United States, Italy and Spain and covered acute and convalescent phases of COVID-19. The dataset comprised deeply sampled blood TCRbeta repertoires from subjects exposed to, actively infected with, or recovered from COVID-19. The repertoires were made available in a free public database intended to serve as a resource for research on the immune response to SARS-CoV-2. The material from the prospective study consisted of cDNA or gDNA derived from T cells, B-cell-depleted T cells, or PBMCs. Nearly every sample came with metadata listing a de-identified subject ID, COVID-19 status, age in years and sex. The samples were drawn from two sources: the first 160 participants of the ongoing ImmuneRACE study, and approximately 1,300 subjects contributed by 6 global collaborators. Where available, HLA class I and class II types were obtained from metadata supplied by the sample provider rather than from assay-based typing. Results the study describes overall, beyond this receptor: How much clinical and demographic metadata was included differed by source and by participant, and the metadata was provided uncurated.

Samples from volunteer blood donors who had recovered from COVID-19 were contributed by a second Seattle source. The collaborating institutions used their own protocols to collect whole blood in K2EDTA tubes. Collaborator samples were shipped for TCRbeta analysis as frozen whole blood, isolated PBMCs, or DNA extracted from either sample type. TCRbeta CDR3 regions were amplified from genomic DNA using the immunoSEQ Assay, a bias-controlled multiplex PCR. In the paper's pipeline: Nucleated cell counts per sample were estimated from amplification of reference gene primers within the assay. To quantify the absolute abundance of each unique TCRbeta CDR3 rearrangement, sequence reads were collapsed and filtered. For each sample, productive Simpson clonality was calculated as the square root of Simpson's diversity index across productive rearrangements. Drawn from immuneACCESS, this table holds only the in-frame rearrangements with V and J called that TCRdb kept. Clones are partly lost; checked studies trace under half to an unresolved V gene and leave the rest unexplained. V, J and clone size reflect that table, while D and trimming were determined from the DNA. Here the sample has approximately 170,000 clones; about four fifths occur a single time. Of the sample, approximately 13% is held by the ten largest clones.

Material: peripheral blood. This clonotype originated in a man between 65 and 85 years old who had recovered from COVID-19. The chain couples TRBV15 to TRBJ2-1, with 7 central nucleotides matching TRBD2. The sequenced DNA: TGTGCCACCCGGAGGACGGGAGCGGGGCATTCCAATGAGCAGTTCTTC. Translated, this gives CATRRTGAGHSNEQFF.